This T cell receptor (beta chain) was documented in a study of blood T cell repertoires in COVID-19. Study-wide background: Italy, Spain and the United States were the sources of the convalescent and acute COVID-19 samples.

As handled by the study authors: How many nucleated cells were present was estimated from reference gene primer amplification. Produced via immunoSEQ multiplex PCR; TCRdb's table is partial and in-frame only. V and J calls and clone size are copied from that table; D and trimming were computed from the DNA. The sample carries more than 45,000 clones, around 86% recorded once. V shed 4 bases, J shed 4 bases, and the junction held 8 bases outside the gene matches. The CDR3 sequence is 16 residues long. Germline CDR1 MGHRA, CDR2 YSYEKL. This receptor was identified in a woman older than 75 with COVID-19, enrolled during active disease. Sequenced: peripheral blood. V is TRBV4-1 and J is TRBJ1-4, with 8 bases lining up with TRBD1. The CDR3 sequence is CASSPRGQGGNEKLFF. The CDR3 nucleotides are TGCGCCAGCAGCCCCCGAGGACAGGGCGGTAATGAAAAACTGTTTTTT.